The 2 T cell receptor beta chains below come from one sample, sequenced in a study of T cell responses to AZD1222 COVID-19 vaccine. The protocol was immunoSEQ multiplex PCR, while the TCRdb copy is restricted to in-frame clones and leaves out a portion. Seen here are 100,000 to 150,000 clones, more than 80% observed once, and the top ten hold about 4.3%. Source: peripheral blood, taken 28 days after the second AZD1222 dose. These receptors were taken from an adult who received the AZD1222 COVID-19 vaccine.

The chain carries TRBV7-2 and TRBJ1-2; 7 positions match TRBD1. CDR3 length equals 13 residues. V gave up 5 bases and J gave up 8 bases; unmatched junction bases: 8. CDR1 is SGHTA and CDR2 is FQGNSA in the germline V gene. This CDR3 is CASSPSGGSGYTF. CDR3 in DNA: TGTGCCAGCAGCCCGTCAGGGGGTTCCGGCTACACCTTC.

This chain connects TRBV9 to TRBJ2-3; D is ambiguous. The germline V gene has CDR1 SGDLS and CDR2 YYNGEE. The CDR3 sequence is 13 residues long. V was cut by 0 bases and J by 10 bases, with 12 bases left in between. CDR3 amino acids: CASSVGDSPAQYF. DNA of the CDR3: TGTGCCAGCAGCGTAGGTGACTCCCCTGCGCAGTATTTT.